One sample yielded the 5 T cell receptor beta chains listed below, sequenced in a study of T cell responses to AZD1222 COVID-19 vaccine. Libraries were prepared by immunoSEQ multiplex PCR; TCRdb keeps only in-frame clonotypes and omits some of them. This sample carries 150,000 or so clones, 80% to 95% of them seen once, and the ten largest clones take 5% to 6.5%. The sequences come from peripheral blood, collected 28 days after the second AZD1222 dose. Source of these receptors: an adult who received the AZD1222 COVID-19 vaccine.

The chain combines TRBV9 with TRBJ2-2; the D is unclear. Germline CDR1 and CDR2: SGDLS and YYNGEE. The V and J ends lost 0 bases and 0 bases respectively, with 6 bases between them. The CDR3 loop spans 15 amino acids. The CDR3 region is CASSVAHANTGELFF. The CDR3 nucleotides are TGTGCCAGCAGCGTAGCCCACGCGAACACCGGGGAGCTGTTTTTT.

V usage is TRBV6-2 or TRBV6-3 and J usage is TRBJ2-2; 8 bases align to TRBD2. CDR1 MNHEY and CDR2 SVGEGT come from the germline V gene. The V gene end was trimmed by 2 bases and the J gene end by 1 base; junction bases not matched to a gene: 3. This CDR3 is 16 amino acids long. This chain's CDR3 is CASSYRLAGNTGELFF. The CDR3 DNA follows: TGTGCCAGCAGTTACCGGCTAGCGGGGAACACCGGGGAGCTGTTTTTT.

This chain uses TRBV7-9 with TRBJ2-7; TRBD2 matches at 9 bases. Trimming cost V 1 base and J 6 bases; bases outside gene matches: 7. CDR1 and CDR2 from the germline V gene are SEHNR and FQNEAQ (reference sequence). The CDR3 is 15 amino acids. Here the CDR3 reads CASSLGETSGLEQYF. The CDR3 bases are TGTGCCAGCAGCTTAGGAGAGACTAGCGGTCTCGAGCAGTACTTC.

The V and J genes are TRBV23-1 and TRBJ2-7, with D unclear. TRBV23-1 is an ORF, and what it does is uncertain. V lost 4 bases, J lost 2 bases, and 12 bases lay in between. The CDR3 is 14 residues long. The CDR3 coding sequence is TGCGCCAGCAGTCGTCGAATCTCCACCTACGAGCAGTACTTC. Translating it yields CASSRRISTYEQYF.

In this sample, this clone turned up a few times. The rearrangement links TRBV4-2 to TRBJ2-7; 7 nucleotides agree with TRBD2. The V and J ends lost 0 bases and 6 bases, in that order; junction bases with no gene match: 11. CDR1 and CDR2 (germline): LGHNA, YNFKEQ. The CDR3 contains 16 residues. The CDR3 DNA is TGTGCCAGCAGCCAAGATTCAGGGACTACCACGCGCGAGCAGTACTTC. This encodes CASSQDSGTTTREQYF.